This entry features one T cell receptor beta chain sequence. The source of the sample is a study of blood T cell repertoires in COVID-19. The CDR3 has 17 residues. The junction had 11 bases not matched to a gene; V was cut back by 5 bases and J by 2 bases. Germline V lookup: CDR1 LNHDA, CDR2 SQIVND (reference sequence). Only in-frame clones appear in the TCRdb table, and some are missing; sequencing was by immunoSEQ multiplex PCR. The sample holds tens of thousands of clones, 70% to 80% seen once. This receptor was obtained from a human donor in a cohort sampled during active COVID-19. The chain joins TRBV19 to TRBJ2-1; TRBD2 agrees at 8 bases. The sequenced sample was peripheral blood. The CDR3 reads CASSFGLATSPYNEQFF. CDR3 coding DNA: TGTGCCAGTAGTTTTGGACTAGCCACTTCCCCCTACAATGAGCAGTTCTTC.